Following are 20 T cell receptor beta chains from one sample sequenced in a study of blood T cell repertoires in COVID-19. Assay: immunoSEQ multiplex PCR; the TCRdb copy retains only in-frame clones and omits some. The profile shows roughly 68,000 clones, more than 60% of them singletons. Sample: peripheral blood. Every receptor here comes from a woman in her forties or fifties with acute or convalescent COVID-19.

CDR3 DNA: TGTGCCAGCAGCCGGGGACAGGGAGATACGGGTGAGCAGTTCTTC. It codes for CASSRGQGDTGEQFF. The V and J genes are TRBV7-9 and TRBJ2-1, with TRBD1 identical over 9 bases. V was pared by 5 bases and J by 9 bases, with 11 bases of the junction left unmatched. CDR1 is SEHNR, CDR2 FQNEAQ, per germline (reference sequence). The CDR3 consists of 15 residues.

The chain employs TRBV7-8 and TRBJ1-6, with TRBD1 as a possible D gene (5 bases). The V end was cut by 5 bases, the J end by 7 bases, with 12 bases between. The CDR3 extends over 14 amino acids. CDR1 SGHVS and CDR2 FQNEAQ come from the germline V gene. CDR3 nucleotides: TGTGCCAGCAGCAGTTCAGGGCTGAATTCACCCCTCCACTTT. As protein: CASSSSGLNSPLHF.

This sequence joins TRBV5-4 and TRBJ2-1; perhaps TRBD1 as D (5 bases). The CDR3 is 12 amino acids. V lost 2 bases to trimming and J lost 6 bases, with 6 bases between them. The germline V gene encodes CDR1 SGHNT and CDR2 YYREEE (reference sequence). The CDR3 coding sequence is TGTGCCAGCAGCTTCGACAGCAATGAGCAGTTCTTC. Translation gives CASSFDSNEQFF.

The chain is built from TRBV7-6 and TRBJ1-3, with unresolved D. V was cut by 3 bases and J by 4 bases, with 13 bases left in between. Germline V gene data show CDR1 as SGHVS and CDR2 as FNYEAQ. The CDR3 has 15 residues. The CDR3 protein is CASSFLDGEGNTIYF. CDR3 coding DNA: TGTGCCAGCAGCTTCCTAGACGGAGAGGGAAACACCATATATTTT.

The rearrangement uses TRBV7-3 and TRBJ2-1; 8 bases are shared with TRBD2. Trimming at V came to 0 bases and at J to 9 bases, leaving 13 bases not matched to a gene. The germline V gene has CDR1 SGHTA and CDR2 FQGTGA. The CDR3 runs 17 residues. This CDR3 is CASSLTPSGGGLSEQFF. For the CDR3, the DNA is TGTGCCAGCAGCTTAACGCCCTCCGGGGGGGGCCTAAGTGAGCAGTTCTTC.

This clone was counted once. The chain has TRBV7-8 and TRBJ1-3; 9 bases are a match to TRBD1. CDR3 length: 13 residues. V lost 4 bases, J lost 14 bases, and 9 bases stayed unmatched. Germline CDR1 and CDR2: SGHVS and FQNEAQ. The CDR3 DNA sequence: TGTGCCAGCAGCTCCCGGTCGGACAGGGGTTTATATTTT. The encoded protein is CASSSRSDRGLYF.

The V and J genes are TRBV7-9 and TRBJ1-6; the match to TRBD1 covers 7 bases. Per the germline V gene, CDR1 is SEHNR and CDR2 is FQNEAQ (reference sequence). CDR3 size: 14 residues. After removal of 5 bases from V and 8 bases from J, the junction contained 6 bases not matched to a gene. The CDR3 is CASSLQGTDSPLHF. CDR3 DNA sequence: TGTGCCAGCAGCCTACAGGGGACGGATTCACCCCTCCACTTT. Supplemented by reference TRBV7-9 and TRBJ1-6, the full variable domain reads DTGVSQNPRHKITKRGQNVTFRCDPISEHNRLYWYRQTLGQGPEFLTYFQNEAQLEKSRLLSDRFSAERPKGSFSTLEIQRTEQGDSAMYLCASSLQGTDSPLHFGNGTRLTVT.

This rearrangement joins TRBV9 to TRBJ2-7; 7 bases align to TRBD2. Unmatched junction bases numbered 6, after V lost 0 bases and J lost 3 bases. Germline V gives CDR1 SGDLS, CDR2 YYNGEE. The length of the CDR3 is 15 residues. This CDR3 is CASSVDAGANYEQYF. The CDR3 DNA follows: TGTGCCAGCAGCGTAGATGCGGGAGCGAACTACGAGCAGTACTTC.

The chain couples TRBV18 to TRBJ2-6; D is ambiguous. Trimming pared 0 bases from V and 0 bases from J, leaving 3 bases between. Germline V gene data show CDR1 as KGHSH and CDR2 as LQKENI. The CDR3 covers 15 residues. The CDR3 loop reads CASSPPLSGANVLTF. DNA of the CDR3: TGTGCCAGCTCACCACCCCTCTCTGGGGCCAACGTCCTGACTTTC.

V and J are TRBV29-1 and TRBJ1-4; D is ambiguous. V was cut by 1 base and J by 6 bases, with 15 bases left in between. CDR3 length: 15 amino acids. Germline V CDR1 and CDR2: SQVTM, ANQGSEA. CDR3 in amino acids: CSVEVVAGLDEKLFF. CDR3 nucleotide sequence: TGCAGCGTTGAAGTGGTGGCAGGTCTTGATGAAAAACTGTTTTTT.

The chain carries TRBV18 and TRBJ1-2; 8 positions match TRBD1. CDR1 is KGHSH and CDR2 is LQKENI in the germline V gene. CDR3 length equals 13 residues. Trimming took 6 bases from V and 4 from J; bases not matched to a gene: 4. CDR3 in amino acids: CASSRGQGYGYTF. The DNA for the CDR3 is TGTGCCAGCTCCCGCGGACAGGGCTATGGCTACACCTTC.

The count of this clone is one. This chain links TRBV7-2 with TRBJ2-7; 9 nucleotides agree with TRBD2. CDR1 and CDR2 (germline): SGHTA, FQGNSA. J was trimmed by 1 base and V by 6 bases; bases with no gene match: 10. This CDR3 comprises 16 residues. CDR3 sequence: CASSFDSGSRSYEQYF. The CDR3 DNA reads TGTGCCAGCAGTTTTGATAGCGGGAGTCGGTCCTACGAGCAGTACTTC.

The chain carries TRBV3-1 (or the pseudogene TRBV3-2) and TRBJ1-2; D ambiguous. The V gene lost 1 base and the J gene lost 4 bases, with 13 bases spanning the gap. CDR3 length: 15 residues. The germline gives CDR1 LGHDT, CDR2 YNNKEL (reference sequence). CDR3 protein: CASSQAVEQIYGYTF. CDR3 nucleotide sequence: TGTGCCAGCAGCCAAGCTGTCGAGCAAATCTATGGCTACACCTTC.

Concerning this clone: The junction differs from germline at one of its ends, possibly a read error. This chain connects TRBV9 to TRBJ2-1, with 12 bases identical to TRBD2. The length of the CDR3 is 15 residues. CDR1 SGDLS and CDR2 YYNGEE come from the germline V gene. CDR3 protein: CASSVLETSGSVKIF. The CDR3 bases are TGTGCCAGCAGCGTACTAGAGACTAGCGGGAGCGTGAAGATCTTC.

The rearrangement uses TRBV7-3 and TRBJ2-5; 15 bases line up with TRBD2. V was pared by 5 bases and J by 3 bases, with 16 bases of the junction left unmatched. There are 20 residues in the CDR3. Per germline, CDR1 SGHTA and CDR2 FQGTGA. The CDR3 nucleotides are TGTGCCAGCAGCCCAGCCGGGACTAGCGGGAGGACCAACCTCAAAGAGACCCAGTACTTC. Its protein product is CASSPAGTSGRTNLKETQYF.

The V gene is TRBV30, the J gene TRBJ1-2; 8 nucleotides match TRBD1. Germline-derived CDR1 and CDR2 are GTSNPN and SVGIG (reference sequence). CDR3 size: 13 residues. The ends lost 2 bases at V and 4 bases at J; junction bases unmatched: 3. CDR3 in amino acids: CAWSTGTGYGYTF. The DNA of the CDR3 is TGTGCCTGGAGTACTGGGACAGGCTATGGCTACACCTTC.

This sequence joins TRBV5-5 and TRBJ2-3, with 9 bases fitting TRBD1. Germline-derived CDR1 and CDR2 are SGHKS and YYEKEE (reference sequence). Unmatched junction bases numbered 3, after V lost 2 bases and J lost 2 bases. The CDR3 extends over 15 amino acids. The CDR3 is CASSLGTGTTDTQYF. CDR3 sequence (DNA): TGTGCCAGCAGCTTAGGGACAGGGACCACAGATACGCAGTATTTT.

The genes are TRBV28 and TRBJ2-1; TRBD1 aligns across 7 bases. Per germline, CDR1 MDHEN and CDR2 SYDVKM. There are 12 residues in the CDR3. The junction had 6 bases not matched to a gene; V was cut back by 8 bases and J by 8 bases. The CDR3 sequence is CASQTGSDEQFF. The CDR3 DNA reads TGTGCCAGCCAGACAGGGTCGGATGAGCAGTTCTTC. Variable domain in full (rest from reference TRBV28 and TRBJ2-1): DVKVTQSSRYLVKRTGEKVFLECVQDMDHENMFWYRQDPGLGLRLIYFSYDVKMKEKGDIPEGYSVSREKKERFSLILESASTNQTSMYLCASQTGSDEQFFGPGTRLTVL.

The rearrangement links TRBV27 to TRBJ1-2; tentative D call: TRBD1 (5 bases). CDR1 MNHEY and CDR2 SMNVEV come from the germline V gene (reference sequence). The CDR3 totals 16 residues. Between the trimmed V and J ends, which lost 5 bases and 5 bases, there was a span of 21 bases. CDR3 residues: CASSEETRPGGYGYTF. The CDR3 DNA is TGTGCCAGCAGTGAAGAGACCCGACCGGGGGGTTATGGCTACACCTTC.

This chain links TRBV20-1 with TRBJ1-1; maybe TRBD1 (6 bases). Per germline, CDR1 DFQATT and CDR2 SNEGSKA (reference sequence). CDR3 length: 16 amino acids. The V gene lost 3 bases and the J gene lost 0 bases, with 17 bases spanning the gap. The CDR3 loop reads CSASASGVYMNTEAFF. CDR3 bases: TGCAGTGCTAGTGCGTCAGGGGTATACATGAACACTGAAGCTTTCTTT.